Each of the 25 T cell receptor beta chains below was sequenced from the same sample in a study of T cell responses to AZD1222 COVID-19 vaccine. Sequencing used immunoSEQ multiplex PCR; TCRdb keeps in-frame clones, though not all of them. The sample lists some 73,000 clones, roughly 89% occurring once. Source: peripheral blood, taken 28 days after the second AZD1222 dose. These receptors were obtained from an adult who received the AZD1222 COVID-19 vaccine.

The chain joins TRBV7-9 to TRBJ2-5, with D uncertain. V lost 1 base and J 7 bases, leaving 13 bases between the germline ends. Germline V gene lookup returns CDR1 SEHNR and CDR2 FQNEAQ (reference sequence). This CDR3 has 14 residues. CDR3 in DNA: TGTGCCAGCAGCTTAGAGGGTACAAAGGGGACCCAGTACTTC. Translation: CASSLEGTKGTQYF.

The V and J genes are TRBV4-2 and TRBJ1-1, with D unclear. The CDR3 extends over 14 amino acids. V was trimmed by 0 bases and J by 5 bases, leaving 10 bases between them. Germline CDR1 reads LGHNA; CDR2 reads YNFKEQ. This CDR3 reads CASSQDPTRTEAFF. The CDR3 DNA follows: TGTGCCAGCAGCCAAGATCCAACTAGGACTGAAGCTTTCTTT.

J is TRBJ2-3 and V is TRBV4-2, with 11 bases identical to TRBD2. This CDR3 region has 18 residues. Germline CDR1 is LGHNA and CDR2 is YNFKEQ. Losses at the gene ends were 6 bases for V and 0 bases for J; bases not matched to a gene: 11. The CDR3 loop reads CASRPSGGRTSSTDTQYF. The CDR3 nucleotides read TGTGCCAGCAGACCTAGCGGGGGGCGTACCTCTAGCACAGATACGCAGTATTTT.

V is TRBV4-2 and J is TRBJ1-5; no definite D call. The CDR3 runs to 16 residues. V was clipped by 0 bases and J by 2 bases, with 11 bases between them. The germline V gene encodes CDR1 LGHNA and CDR2 YNFKEQ. DNA of the CDR3: TGTGCCAGCAGCCAAGACCACGGGTCCGGCAATCAGCCCCAGCATTTT. It yields the protein CASSQDHGSGNQPQHF.

The chain joins TRBV18 to TRBJ2-2, with no clear D. The CDR3 is 16 amino acids. Trimming left V 1 base short and J 8 bases short, with 17 bases between. Germline CDR1 reads KGHSH; CDR2 reads LQKENI. For the CDR3, the DNA is TGTGCCAGCTCACCACAAGCAGGAAAAGAAAGAGGGGAGCTGTTTTTT. Translated, it gives CASSPQAGKERGELFF.

J is TRBJ1-1 and V is TRBV9; D gene ambiguous. Looked up from germline, CDR1 is SGDLS and CDR2 is YYNGEE. V lost 2 bases and J lost 4, with 12 bases in between. The CDR3 consists of 14 residues. This chain's CDR3 is CASSVKVAGTEAFF. CDR3 sequence (DNA): TGTGCCAGCAGCGTTAAGGTCGCGGGCACTGAAGCTTTCTTT.

V is TRBV6-2 or TRBV6-3 and J is TRBJ2-7; TRBD2 matches 12 bases. CDR1 is MNHEY and CDR2 is SVGEGT in the germline V gene. J gave up 3 bases and V 4 bases, and 1 base lay outside the gene matches. The CDR3 is 14 amino acids. The CDR3 sequence is CASSLTSGSYEQYF. The CDR3 coding sequence is TGTGCCAGCAGTTTGACTAGCGGGAGCTACGAGCAGTACTTC.

The chain employs TRBV12-3 or TRBV12-4 and TRBJ2-7; 7 bases agree with TRBD1. V was clipped by 7 bases and J by 2 bases; unmatched bases: 5. The CDR3 has 13 amino acids. The CDR3 here is CASTIGTAYEQYF. CDR3 nucleotide sequence: TGTGCCAGCACTATCGGGACAGCCTACGAGCAGTACTTC.

CDR3 residues: CASSQQGKSTDTQYF. Here the CDR3 DNA reads TGTGCCAGCAGCCAACAGGGGAAAAGCACAGATACGCAGTATTTT. The chain combines TRBV3-1 (or the pseudogene TRBV3-2) with TRBJ2-3, with D perhaps matching TRBD1 (6 bases). The CDR3 is made up of 15 amino acids. Germline V CDR1 and CDR2: LGHDT, YNNKEL (reference sequence). V lost 2 bases and J lost 0, with 9 bases in between.

The V and J genes are TRBV5-8 and TRBJ1-3; no clear D. The V end lost 1 base, the J end lost 0 bases, and 8 bases lay between the germline ends. The CDR3 spans 15 residues. CDR1 is SGHTS and CDR2 is YDEGEE in the germline V gene. The CDR3 sequence is CASSLLAVSGNTIYF. In DNA form, the CDR3 reads TGTGCCAGCAGCTTGCTTGCCGTCTCTGGAAACACCATATATTTT.

The chain has TRBV21-1 and TRBJ2-2; the DNA was not used to check the table's D call, TRBD1. TRBV21-1 is deemed a pseudogene. The CDR3 length is 14 residues. The CDR3 DNA reads TGTGCCAGCAGCAGGGGGCCCCTAGCCGGGGAGCTGTTTTTT. It codes for CASSRGPLAGELFF.

V gene TRBV19 combines with J gene TRBJ1-2; no firm D call. V was shortened by 2 bases and J by 2 bases, with 6 bases between the two germline ends. The germline CDR1 and CDR2 sequences are LNHDA and SQIVND (reference sequence). The CDR3 covers 13 residues. The DNA for the CDR3 is TGTGCCAGTAGTATATCTCAGAACTATGGCTACACCTTC. It specifies CASSISQNYGYTF.

The chain uses TRBV20-1 and TRBJ2-7; D is unresolved. In germline, CDR1 is DFQATT, CDR2 SNEGSKA (reference sequence). The CDR3 totals 11 residues. V was shortened by 7 bases and J by 3 bases, with 10 bases between the two germline ends. The CDR3 nucleotides are TGCAGTGTAGAGGCTGGCTACGAGCAGTACGTC. Translation: CSVEAGYEQYV.

By sample share, this clone is medium-sized (0.01 to 0.1%). The chain is built from TRBV25-1 and TRBJ1-5; 9 nucleotides align to TRBD1. The germline V gene has CDR1 MGHDK and CDR2 SYGVNS. Trimming cost V 6 bases and J 4 bases; bases outside gene matches: 7. The CDR3 is 15 amino acids. CDR3 residues: CASSAGTGSNQPQHF. In DNA, the CDR3 is TGTGCCAGCAGCGCCGGGACAGGGAGTAATCAGCCCCAGCATTTT.

The rearrangement uses TRBV19 and TRBJ1-5; TRBD1 might be the D (5 bases). CDR1 is LNHDA and CDR2 is SQIVND in the germline V gene (reference sequence). The germline V and J ends were trimmed by 3 bases and 5 bases, with 14 bases remaining between them. The CDR3 is 15 amino acids. The CDR3 nucleotides read TGTGCCAGTAGTATCGCGAGGGGCCAACATCAGCCCCAGCATTTT. Protein product: CASSIARGQHQPQHF.

The chain links TRBV5-4 to TRBJ2-1; 7 positions agree with TRBD2. Germline-derived CDR1 and CDR2 are SGHNT and YYREEE (reference sequence). The CDR3 loop spans 18 amino acids. Trimming took 0 bases from V and 4 from J; bases not matched to a gene: 13. The CDR3 DNA reads as TGTGCCAGCAGCTTGGAGGTCGGGAGGAGTCTGGGTTACAATGAGCAGTTCTTC. Translated: CASSLEVGRSLGYNEQFF. Using reference TRBV5-4 and TRBJ2-1 for the parts outside the CDR3, the full variable domain is ETGVTQSPTHLIKTRGQQVTLRCSSQSGHNTVSWYQQALGQGPQFIFQYYREEENGRGNFPPRFSGLQFPNYSSELNVNALELDDSALYLCASSLEVGRSLGYNEQFFGPGTRLTVL.

The table lists this clone with a few counts. The gene calls are TRBV7-3 and TRBJ2-1; 9 bases agree with TRBD2. Germline V lookup: CDR1 SGHTA, CDR2 FQGTGA. The CDR3 is 14 residues long. V was pared by 4 bases and J by 8 bases, with 6 bases of the junction left unmatched. The CDR3: CASSSLAGADEQFF. The DNA for the CDR3 is TGTGCCAGCAGCTCTTTAGCGGGAGCCGATGAGCAGTTCTTC.

Points on this clone: The CDR3 ends on some other residue instead of the conserved phenylalanine or tryptophan, so this is likely a read error. No DNA is shown, since the ends of the CDR3 on it are uncertain; the CDR3 is the one TCRdb lists. The rearrangement joins TRBV27 to TRBJ2-7; the DNA was not used to check the table's D call, TRBD1. Inclusive of both ends, the CDR3 amounts to 12 amino acids. CDR1 and CDR2 (germline): MNHEY, SMNVEV (reference sequence). CDR3 residues: CASSFRTVLGGL.

The rearrangement links TRBV6-4 to TRBJ2-3; TRBD1 matches 8 bases. The V and J ends lost 2 bases and 7 bases, in that order; junction bases with no gene match: 8. This CDR3 contains 15 residues. CDR1 is MRHNA, CDR2 SNTAGT, per germline. The CDR3 protein is CASSDGTGPTNTQYF. CDR3 sequence (DNA): TGTGCCAGCAGTGACGGGACAGGCCCCACGAATACGCAGTATTTT.

This clone has a handful of counts. V and J are TRBV7-2 and TRBJ2-1; 13 bases match TRBD2. Trimming took 5 bases from V and 7 from J; bases not matched to a gene: 5. Per the germline V gene, CDR1 is SGHTA and CDR2 is FQGNSA. The CDR3 has 15 residues. CDR3 region: CASSVGLAGKNEQFF. The CDR3 nucleotides read TGTGCCAGCAGCGTGGGACTAGCGGGGAAGAATGAGCAGTTCTTC.

A single count supports this clone. This chain joins TRBV28 and TRBJ1-1; 9 bases are a match to TRBD1. Germline V gene sequence: CDR1 MDHEN, CDR2 SYDVKM. V shed 5 bases and J 7 bases; nucleotides not matched to a gene: 5. The CDR3 consists of 13 residues. In DNA, the CDR3 is TGTGCCAGCAGTACAGGGACAGGGTTTGAAGCTTTCTTT. It yields the protein CASSTGTGFEAFF.

The CDR3 nucleotides read TGTGCCAGCTCACCCGGCGAGAGGTACGAGCAGTACGTC. It codes for CASSPGERYEQYV. The V gene is TRBV18, the J gene TRBJ2-7; D ambiguous. This CDR3 is 13 amino acids long. Trimming shortened V by 3 bases and J by 4 bases, and 10 bases separated the two germline ends. CDR1 and CDR2 from the germline V gene are KGHSH and LQKENI.

This chain joins TRBV5-1 and TRBJ2-1; D remains unclear. The germline gives CDR1 SGHRS, CDR2 YFSETQ. Trimming removed 0 bases from V and 0 bases from J, with 7 bases in between. This CDR3 region has 15 residues. The CDR3 nucleotides are TGCGCCAGCAGCTTGGGACCGAGCTCCTACAATGAGCAGTTCTTC. Translating gives CASSLGPSSYNEQFF.

The chain employs TRBV28 and TRBJ1-1; TRBD1 might be the D (6 bases). The length of the CDR3 is 14 residues. From germline, CDR1 is MDHEN and CDR2 SYDVKM. V lost 6 bases and J lost 1, with 12 bases in between. Written as DNA, the CDR3 is TGTGCCAGCAGCAGCTGGACAGCGAACACTGAAGCTTTCTTT. This sequence encodes CASSSWTANTEAFF.

The genes are TRBV7-8 and TRBJ1-5; D is uncertain. Trimming removed 1 base from V and 6 bases from J, with 4 bases in between. The CDR3 consists of 12 residues. Germline CDR1 is SGHVS and CDR2 is FQNEAQ. CDR3 amino acids: CASSLGGQPQHF. The CDR3 DNA reads TGTGCCAGCAGCTTAGGGGGTCAGCCCCAGCATTTT.